This T cell receptor (beta chain) comes out of a study of cytomegalovirus exposure and HLA in healthy donors. In the case of this clone: The target antigen is unknown.

PCR primers comprised 60 Vbeta and 13 Jbeta primers. The repertoire was sequenced with immunoSEQ multiplex PCR; TCRdb's copy has only in-frame clones and lacks some. The sample lists about 78,000 clones, 60% to 70% seen once, with around 5.8% in the top ten. Overall study findings and caveats: Compared with the approximately 700-donor mean, an Asian-associated ancestry cluster reportedly had fewer N-insertions, according to a later analysis. Analysis was performed later, and it showed HLA-associated TCR beta chains to be more clonally expanded than equally common others. The study reported that TCR beta sequences accurately predicted HLA-A and HLA-B alleles in most subjects. Only CMV serostatus was available as immune exposure information.

Sequencing used PBMCs. The source is a man under 40 in good health and CMV-seropositive.

The CDR3 coding sequence is TGTGCCAGCAGTCACCTAACTCGGGTTCGTACTGAAGCTTTCTTT. It encodes CASSHLTRVRTEAFF. The V gene is TRBV6-5, the J gene TRBJ1-1; D gene unclear. The CDR3 totals 15 residues. Germline CDR1 MNHEY, CDR2 SVGAGI. V lost 5 bases and J 5 bases, leaving 18 bases between the germline ends.